Reported below is one TCR beta chain. Its target is not known. This CDR3 comprises 17 residues. CDR1 and CDR2 from the germline V gene are SGHVS and FQNEAQ. V gave up 4 bases and J gave up 4 bases; unmatched junction bases: 6. Each sorted subset replicate got 200 ng genomic DNA, tens of thousands of genomes. In the authors' methods: Filtering of immunoSEQ junctional sequences could not match full-length read filtering. Produced via immunoSEQ multiplex PCR; TCRdb's table is partial and in-frame only. V and J calls and clone size follow that table, whereas D and trimming were derived from the DNA. The sample lists approximately 340,000 clones, around 70% occurring once. This sample is drawn from a study of shared clonotypes between healthy human individuals. Study overall: The donors, a couple of women and a few men, were aged 18 to 49.

Study-wide findings and caveats: Compared with clonotypes that all four donors shared, non-shared clonotypes had lower generation probabilities.

The V call is TRBV7-8, the J call TRBJ2-2, with TRBD2 identical over 13 bases. The specimen sequenced was memory CD4+ T cells sorted from blood. Subset here: CD45RA-negative fraction. The clonotype comes from a man under 40 in good health. Written as DNA, the CDR3 is TGTGCCAGCAGCTCACCGGGACTAGCGGGATTCACCGGGGAGCTGTTTTTT. This translates into CASSSPGLAGFTGELFF.